A selection of T cell receptor beta chains follows, all from one sample in a study of Ad26.COV2.S vaccination and SARS-CoV-2 variants. Sequencing was performed with immunoSEQ multiplex PCR; in TCRdb, only in-frame clones are kept and a portion is missing. The sample yields roughly 300,000 clones, 80% to 90% seen once. The specimen was peripheral blood, collected in a trial of Ad26.COV2.S vaccine versus placebo. These receptors came from a person between 18 and 65 years old who received the Ad26.COV2.S COVID-19 vaccine or a placebo. The CDR3 runs from the conserved cysteine through the conserved F or W. Fields, in order: J gene, V gene, D gene, clone size, CDR3 DNA, CDR3 protein. A D gene is named only where the DNA matches it firmly. Rows give clone size only sometimes, using once, few, many, or a class for an expanded clone.

>TRBJ2-3|TRBV4-3|NA|NA
TGCGCCAGCAGCCAAGATGTTACTATATTTCGTCCAGATACGCAGTATTTT
CASSQDVTIFRPDTQYF
>TRBJ2-4|TRBV7-2|NA|NA
TGTGCCAGCAGCTCCTTGGGCAAAAACATTCAGTACTTC
CASSSLGKNIQYF
>TRBJ1-6|TRBV6-5|NA|few
TGTGCCAGCAGCAACGTCGGGGATTCACCCCTCCACTTT
CASSNVGDSPLHF
>TRBJ1-3|TRBV19|NA|NA
TGTGCCAGTAGTACCCGGACGGGCTCTGGAAACACCATATATTTT
CASSTRTGSGNTIYF
>TRBJ2-5|TRBV6-2/TRBV6-3|NA|NA
TGTGCCAGCAGTTACCCCGGAGTAGAGACCCAGTACTTC
CASSYPGVETQYF
>TRBJ2-1|TRBV30|NA|once
TGTGCCTGGGGACACAGGGTGCAGTTCTTC
CAWGHRVQFF
>TRBJ1-2|TRBV7-2|NA|NA
TGTGCCAGCAGCCACAATCGGGGACAAAACTATGGCTACACCTTC
CASSHNRGQNYGYTF
>TRBJ1-1|TRBV5-4|TRBD1|NA
TGTGCCAGCAGCTCTGGACAGGGACCCACTGAAGCTTTCTTT
CASSSGQGPTEAFF
>TRBJ1-1|TRBV3-1/TRBV3-2|NA|NA
TGTGCCAGCAGCCAAGACAGAAGGGCTGAAGCTTTCTTT
CASSQDRRAEAFF
>TRBJ1-1|TRBV12-3/TRBV12-4|NA|NA
TGTGCCAGCAGTTATAGGAACACTGAAGCTTTCTTT
CASSYRNTEAFF
>TRBJ1-6|TRBV28|TRBD1|NA
TGTGCCAGCAGAGCCGGACAGGGACTCCATTCACCCCTCCACTTT
CASRAGQGLHSPLHF
>TRBJ2-7|TRBV28|NA|NA
TGTGCCAGCAGCGGGACTGACGGGGGTCCGTATCGCTACGAGCAGTACTTC
CASSGTDGGPYRYEQYF
>TRBJ2-3|TRBV18|TRBD2|once
TGTGCCAGCTCACTGGAGCTAGCGGGATTCGGCACAGATACGCAGTATTTT
CASSLELAGFGTDTQYF
>TRBJ2-5|TRBV6-5|TRBD2|NA
TGTGCCAGCTCTCTCCTAGCGGGAGTGGAAGAGACCCAGTACTTC
CASSLLAGVEETQYF
>TRBJ1-1|TRBV5-1|NA|NA
TGCGCCAGCAGCTTGGCCTGGTCCACTGAAGCTTTCTTT
CASSLAWSTEAFF
>TRBJ2-1|TRBV5-6|TRBD2|NA
TGTGCCAGCAGCTTTACGGGACTAGCGGTCTACAATGAGCAGTTCTTC
CASSFTGLAVYNEQFF
>TRBJ2-3|TRBV27|TRBD2|NA
TGTGCCAGCAGTCGACTAGCGGGGGGGCCTTCCAGAGATACGCAGTATTTT
CASSRLAGGPSRDTQYF